What follows describes a single T cell receptor beta chain. This CDR3 is built from 17 residues. V lost 5 bases to trimming and J lost 3 bases, with 20 bases between them. Germline loops: CDR1 SGHAT, CDR2 FQNNGV. The repertoire was sequenced with immunoSEQ multiplex PCR; TCRdb's copy has only in-frame clones and lacks some. The sample yields under 300,000 clones, around nine tenths seen once. The sample belongs to a study of blood T cell repertoires in COVID-19. The sample taken for sequencing was peripheral blood. V and J are TRBV11-2 and TRBJ1-3; D gene uncertain. This receptor was identified in a woman aged 70-85 years with active or convalescent COVID-19. The CDR3 sequence: CASSQKLTRSDGNTIYF. In DNA form, the CDR3 reads TGTGCCAGCAGCCAGAAGCTCACGAGAAGCGATGGAAACACCATATATTTT.